Described below is a single T cell receptor (beta chain) sequence and its context. What it binds is unknown. Amplification used 60 Vbeta primers and 13 Jbeta primers. The method was immunoSEQ multiplex PCR; TCRdb's version includes in-frame clones alone and lacks a portion of them. In the table there are tens of thousands of clones, almost 80% of which are singletons. This record comes from a study of cytomegalovirus exposure and HLA in healthy donors. Study-level points and caveats: Reports described diagnosis of cytomegalovirus status by the classifier as highly specific and sensitive. The study designated about 160 TCR beta chains cytomegalovirus-associated. Rare TCR sequences dominated, though some public TCRs recurred in many donors. According to a later analysis, most TCR beta chains associated with CMV appeared HLA-restricted.

CDR1 is SGHNT and CDR2 is YYREEE in the germline V gene (reference sequence). The CDR3 runs 15 residues. V lost 4 bases to trimming and J lost 3 bases; unmatched junction nucleotides: 7. The sequence was obtained from a female donor in good health and CMV-seronegative. Sequenced material: PBMCs. The rearrangement links TRBV5-4 to TRBJ2-1, with 7 bases that match TRBD1. The CDR3 spells CASSTGQEYYNEQFF. The CDR3 DNA follows: TGTGCCAGCAGCACTGGACAGGAGTACTACAATGAGCAGTTCTTC. The variable domain in full, with the rest retrieved from reference TRBV5-4 and TRBJ2-1, is ETGVTQSPTHLIKTRGQQVTLRCSSQSGHNTVSWYQQALGQGPQFIFQYYREEENGRGNFPPRFSGLQFPNYSSELNVNALELDDSALYLCASSTGQEYYNEQFFGPGTRLTVL.